Following are 17 T cell receptor beta chains from one sample sequenced in a study of CD8+ T cells in alopecia areata. In each case, RNA was isolated and then reverse transcribed into cDNA as the sequencing template. Produced via immunoSEQ multiplex PCR; TCRdb's table is partial and in-frame only. Observed in the sample are around 300,000 clones, none of them singletons. CD4, CD8alpha, NKG2D, NKG2ACE and other markers were used to sort pooled cutaneous lymph node cells. Sequencing was done on a sample of CD4+ T cells sorted from a lymph node. Source of these receptors: a C3H/HeJ mouse with alopecia areata. Strain haplotype (MHC): H2-k.

This clone was picked up a small number of times. Genes and germline come from the mouse. The missing CDR3 end, 4 residues past where the read stops, is filled in from the germline J gene. The genes are TRBV19 and TRBJ1-2, with 7 bases aligning to TRBD1. The J segment lost 3 bases and the V segment lost 2 bases, leaving 7 bases of the junction unmatched. This CDR3 region has 15 residues. The germline CDR1 and CDR2 sequences are FNHDT and SITEND (reference sequence). The CDR3 here is CASSMGAGGDSDYTF. The CDR3 bases that were read are TGTGCCAGCAGTATGGGAGCAGGGGGAGACTCC.

In the case of this clone: The genes and germline here are from mouse. Sequencing ends 4 residues short of the CDR3 end; the germline J gene provides the rest. The chain employs TRBV14 and TRBJ2-5; D is perhaps TRBD1 (5 bases). This CDR3 is 14 amino acids long. Trimming shortened V by 2 bases and J by 2 bases, and 9 bases separated the two germline ends. The germline V gene encodes CDR1 SGHDT and CDR2 FRDEAV. The DNA read from the CDR3 is TGTGCCAGCAGTTTGCCAGGGCGCCAAGAC. It encodes CASSLPGRQD. The complete CDR3 protein is CASSLPGRQDTQYF.

In regard to this clone: The gene names here belong to mouse. The read ends 3 residues before the CDR3 terminus; that terminus is restored from the germline J gene. This chain connects TRBV13-2 to TRBJ1-6; 8 nucleotides match TRBD1. TRBJ1-6 is annotated as an ORF whose role is uncertain. CDR1 and CDR2 from the germline V gene are NNHNN and SYGAGS (reference sequence). This CDR3 is built from 13 residues. The CDR3 here is CASGGTGTGHLYF. CDR3 DNA, as far as it was read: TGTGCCAGCGGTGGGACCGGGACAGGCCAC.

This clone has more than one count but fewer than ten. Gene names denote mouse genes. The read halts 4 residues ahead of the CDR3 end, with the missing end drawn from the germline J gene. The gene calls are TRBV13-1 and TRBJ2-2; 7 bases fit TRBD1. Trimming took 5 bases from V and 0 from J; bases not matched to a gene: 4. CDR1 NSHNY and CDR2 SYGAGN come from the germline V gene. The CDR3 consists of 15 residues. This CDR3 is CASRAGTANTGQLYF. The DNA read from the CDR3 is TGTGCCAGCAGAGCCGGGACAGCAAACACCGGG.

This clone was seen a few times. The gene symbols are mouse symbols. The CDR3 is cut off 4 residues early in the read; its end comes from the germline J gene. The chain couples TRBV13-3 to TRBJ2-5; 7 bases match TRBD1. There are 13 residues in the CDR3. In germline, CDR1 is NNHDY, CDR2 SYVADS. Incomplete CDR3 DNA: TGTGCCAGCAGTTTGACAGGGCTGGAC. Translation: CASSLTGLD. The CDR3 in full is CASSLTGLDTQYF.

There are a few counts of this clone. Mouse gene names apply. The read terminates 4 residues ahead of where the CDR3 ends, so the germline J gene completes it. The V and J genes are TRBV13-3 and TRBJ1-1; 8 bases are shared with TRBD1. The germline V gene has CDR1 NNHDY and CDR2 SYVADS. The V and J ends lost 7 bases and 1 base, in that order; junction bases with no gene match: 3. The CDR3 is 13 residues long. Here the CDR3 reads CASLDRGNTEVFF. The sequenced CDR3 bases are TGTGCCAGCCTCGACAGGGGGAACACA.

This clone showed up just a few times. The germline and genes are mouse ones. The read halts 4 residues ahead of the CDR3 end, with the missing end drawn from the germline J gene. This chain connects TRBV1 to TRBJ2-5; 12 bases fit TRBD2. This CDR3 is 15 amino acids long. CDR1 NSQYPW and CDR2 LRSPGD come from the germline V gene (reference sequence). The chain's CDR3 is CTCRDPGLGGDTQYF. CDR3 DNA (partial): TGCACCTGCAGAGATCCGGGACTGGGGGGAGAC.

A few counts support this clone. The listed genes are named as in mouse. The CDR3 is cut off 4 residues early in the read; its end comes from the germline J gene. This same CDR3 is encoded by further DNA sequences in the sample. The chain uses TRBV1 and TRBJ1-1, with 7 bases that match TRBD1. Germline V gene lookup returns CDR1 NSQYPW and CDR2 LRSPGD (reference sequence). There are 15 residues in the CDR3. V was clipped by 3 bases and J by 0 bases; unmatched bases: 4. CDR3 DNA (partial): TGCACCTGCAGTGCTGCCGGGACAGCAAACACA. This translates into CTCSAAGTANT. The entire CDR3 is CTCSAAGTANTEVFF.

Concerning this clone: The listed genes are named as in mouse. The read ends 4 residues shy of where the CDR3 ends; the end is completed using the germline J gene. The chain uses TRBV3 and TRBJ2-4; 13 positions agree with TRBD2. The germline gives CDR1 SNHLY, CDR2 FYNGKV (reference sequence). V gave up 9 bases and J gave up 0 bases; unmatched junction bases: 0. The CDR3 consists of 14 residues. Here the CDR3 reads CARGLGGSQNTLYF. Incomplete CDR3 DNA: TGTGCCAGGGGACTGGGGGGGAGTCAAAAC.

This clone was found a few times. Gene names and germline match the mouse. The sequence runs out 4 residues before the end of the CDR3; the remainder is reconstructed from the germline J gene. Other DNA sequences in this sample translate to the same CDR3. The V call is TRBV13-2, the J call TRBJ1-2, with 9 positions matching TRBD1. Trimming removed 0 bases from V and 2 bases from J; junction bases left unmatched: 2. The germline V gene encodes CDR1 NNHNN and CDR2 SYGAGS (reference sequence). The CDR3 has 15 residues. This chain's CDR3 is CASGDADRGNSDYTF. The CDR3 bases that were read are TGTGCCAGCGGTGATGCAGACAGGGGGAACTCC.

For this clone: Genes and germline are mouse. The read halts 4 residues ahead of the CDR3 end, with the missing end drawn from the germline J gene. The chain recombines TRBV19 with TRBJ2-1; 7 bases line up with TRBD1. Germline V gene data show CDR1 as FNHDT and CDR2 as SITEND (reference sequence). The CDR3 loop spans 15 amino acids. V was clipped by 4 bases and J by 0 bases; unmatched bases: 4. This CDR3 reads CASSEQGNNYAEQFF. The CDR3 bases that were read are TGTGCCAGCAGTGAACAGGGGAATAACTATGCT.

This clone was detected only a few times. The germline and genes are mouse ones. Coverage ceases 4 residues before the CDR3 finishes, and the germline J gene fills in the end. The chain is built from TRBV13-3 and TRBJ2-1, with 7 bases fitting TRBD1. V shed 2 bases and J 6 bases; nucleotides not matched to a gene: 5. The CDR3 has 14 amino acids. CDR1 is NNHDY and CDR2 is SYVADS in the germline V gene. Here the CDR3 reads CASSDGTEGAEQFF. The CDR3 DNA, read in part, is TGTGCCAGCAGTGACGGGACAGAGGGTGCT.

This clone was detected only a few times. Here the gene names and germline are mouse. The CDR3 is cut off 4 residues early in the read; its end comes from the germline J gene. The sample holds other DNA sequences that translate to the same CDR3. The rearrangement uses TRBV12-1 and TRBJ2-5, with D tentatively TRBD1 (5 bases). V was clipped by 0 bases and J by 3 bases, with 6 bases between them. There are 13 residues in the CDR3. Per the germline V gene, CDR1 is SGHSN and CDR2 is HYEKVE. This chain's CDR3 is CASSLPGQDTQYF. Incomplete CDR3 DNA: TGTGCCAGCTCTCTCCCAGGGCAAGAC.

This clone was found a few times. Germline and genes here are mouse. The read ends 4 residues before the CDR3 terminus; that terminus is restored from the germline J gene. The chain combines TRBV14 with TRBJ2-1, with 12 bases identical to TRBD2. V was pared by 1 base and J by 0 bases, with 2 bases of the junction left unmatched. The CDR3 has 17 residues. Germline CDR1 SGHDT, CDR2 FRDEAV. The DNA read from the CDR3 is TGTGCCAGCAGTTTCCAGGGACTGGGGGGTAACTATGCT. Its translation: CASSFQGLGGNYA. The whole CDR3 sequence is CASSFQGLGGNYAEQFF.

This clone was observed a handful of times. Gene names are the mouse ones. The read terminates 4 residues ahead of where the CDR3 ends, so the germline J gene completes it. The chain joins TRBV31 to TRBJ2-5; 10 positions match TRBD2. The trim removed 4 bases at V and 0 bases at J, leaving 4 bases unmatched. Germline CDR1 GKSSPN, CDR2 SITVG. This CDR3 has 15 amino acids. CDR3 DNA (partial): TGTGCCTGGAAGGGACTGGGGTTTAACCAAGAC. Residues: CAWKGLGFNQD. The CDR3 in its entirety is CAWKGLGFNQDTQYF.

This clone was seen only a few times. Germline and genes: mouse. The CDR3 goes on 4 residues after the read ends, and that part is filled in from the germline J gene. J is TRBJ2-1 and V is TRBV19, with 7 nucleotides matching TRBD1. The CDR3 runs to 15 residues. Germline V CDR1 and CDR2: FNHDT, SITEND (reference sequence). Trimming removed 3 bases from V and 0 bases from J; junction bases left unmatched: 3. CDR3 residues: CASSKSGGNYAEQFF. CDR3 bases read: TGTGCCAGCAGTAAATCAGGGGGTAACTATGCT. The whole variable domain, remainder taken from reference TRBV19 and TRBJ2-1, is GGIITQTPKFLIGQEGQKLTLKCQQNFNHDTMYWYRQDSGKGLRLIYYSITENDLQKGDLSEGYDASREKKSSFSLTVTSAQKNEMAVFLCASSKSGGNYAEQFFGPGTRLTVL.

On this clone itself: The genes are named according to mouse. The DNA ends 4 residues before the CDR3 does, and the rest of the CDR3 is filled in from the germline J gene. The chain employs TRBV3 and TRBJ2-4, with 8 positions matching TRBD2. Germline loops: CDR1 SNHLY, CDR2 FYNGKV (reference sequence). This CDR3 has 17 amino acids. V gave up 1 base and J gave up 0 bases; unmatched junction bases: 6. The CDR3 spells CASSLEVGGDSQNTLYF. The CDR3 DNA, read in part, is TGTGCCAGCAGCTTAGAGGTGGGGGGGGATAGTCAAAAC.